Listed below are T cell receptor beta chains from one sample, sequenced in a study of blood T cell repertoires in COVID-19. The protocol was immunoSEQ multiplex PCR, while the TCRdb copy is restricted to in-frame clones and leaves out a portion. The sample records 97,000 or so clones, approximately 80% being singletons. Sample: peripheral blood. The origin of the receptors is a man between 70 and 80 years old with active or convalescent COVID-19. Each CDR3 is given with its conserved first and last residue. Each record gives: D gene, clone size, V gene, J gene, CDR3 protein, CDR3 DNA. A D gene is named only where the DNA matches it firmly. Where a row states a size, it is once, few, many or the class of an expanded clone; other rows omit it.

>TRBD1|NA|TRBV19|TRBJ2-1
CASSPTGGGNEQFF
TGTGCCAGTAGTCCAACAGGGGGCGGGAATGAGCAGTTCTTC
>NA|NA|TRBV5-1|TRBJ2-1
CASRDRGTTGNEQFF
TGCGCCAGCAGGGATAGGGGCACCACCGGCAATGAGCAGTTCTTC
>NA|NA|TRBV10-3|TRBJ2-6
CAISVAEGQSGANVLTF
TGTGCCATCAGTGTGGCGGAGGGACAGTCTGGGGCCAACGTCCTGACTTTC
>TRBD1|NA|TRBV12-5|TRBJ2-1
CASGMGQARLNEQFF
TGTGCTAGTGGTATGGGACAGGCGCGATTGAATGAGCAGTTCTTC
>NA|once|TRBV7-2|TRBJ1-5
CASSPRRAKQPQHF
TGTGCCAGCAGCCCCCGCAGGGCAAAGCAGCCCCAGCATTTT
>TRBD2|NA|TRBV29-1|TRBJ2-7
CSVGLVSGYEQYF
TGCAGCGTCGGACTAGTTTCAGGCTACGAGCAGTACTTC
>NA|NA|TRBV5-8|TRBJ1-5
CASSLPGNQPQHF
TGTGCCAGCAGCTTGCCAGGCAATCAGCCCCAGCATTTT
>TRBD1|NA|TRBV5-1|TRBJ1-4
CASSPGRGLMSEKLFF
TGCGCCAGCAGCCCTGGTAGGGGGCTGATGAGTGAAAAACTGTTTTTT
>TRBD2|few|TRBV4-3|TRBJ2-3
CASSRSGSSTDTQYF
TGCGCCAGCAGCCGCAGCGGGAGTAGCACAGATACGCAGTATTTT
>NA|NA|TRBV7-2|TRBJ1-4
CASSPWTATNEKLFF
TGTGCCAGCAGCCCCTGGACAGCAACTAATGAAAAACTGTTTTTT
>TRBD2|NA|TRBV6-6|TRBJ2-5
CASTSGTSKTQYF
TGTGCCAGCACCTCCGGGACTAGTAAGACCCAGTACTTC
>NA|NA|TRBV10-3|TRBJ1-2
CAISESRGYTF
TGTGCCATCAGTGAGTCGAGAGGCTACACCTTC
>NA|NA|TRBV27|TRBJ2-7
CASSLSSVDEQYF
TGTGCCAGCAGTTTATCATCGGTTGACGAGCAGTACTTC
>TRBD2|NA|TRBV7-9|TRBJ2-5
CASSNLGLEETQYF
TGTGCCAGCAGCAATCTGGGACTAGAGGAGACCCAGTACTTC
>TRBD2|NA|TRBV9|TRBJ2-5
CASSPGAGNYQETQYF
TGTGCCAGCAGCCCGGGAGCGGGGAACTACCAAGAGACCCAGTACTTC
>TRBD1|NA|TRBV10-3|TRBJ1-2
CAISPSGGKLNYGYTF
TGTGCCATCAGTCCATCAGGGGGAAAGCTTAACTATGGCTACACCTTC
>TRBD1|NA|TRBV7-6|TRBJ2-2
CASSPRQGANTGELFF
TGTGCCAGCAGCCCTAGACAGGGGGCGAACACCGGGGAGCTGTTTTTT